This T cell receptor (beta chain) was sequenced in a study of T cell responses to AZD1222 COVID-19 vaccine. Study information: Analysis merged second doses at about 4 or about 12 weeks.

Trimming stripped 0 bases from V and 3 bases from J, with 7 bases between. Germline V gives CDR1 LNHNV, CDR2 YYDKDF (reference sequence). This CDR3 contains 14 residues. Generated by immunoSEQ multiplex PCR, the TCRdb table keeps only in-frame clones and is missing some. Of 80,000 to 130,000 clones in the sample, about 83% are singletons; the top ten hold about 3.3%. This chain connects TRBV15 to TRBJ2-3, with unresolved D. Sequencing was performed on peripheral blood, taken on day 0 of AZD1222 vaccination. The receptor was isolated from an adult in good health. The CDR3 DNA reads TGTGCCACCAGCAGAGATCTTGCAACAGATACGCAGTATTTT. Amino acids: CATSRDLATDTQYF.